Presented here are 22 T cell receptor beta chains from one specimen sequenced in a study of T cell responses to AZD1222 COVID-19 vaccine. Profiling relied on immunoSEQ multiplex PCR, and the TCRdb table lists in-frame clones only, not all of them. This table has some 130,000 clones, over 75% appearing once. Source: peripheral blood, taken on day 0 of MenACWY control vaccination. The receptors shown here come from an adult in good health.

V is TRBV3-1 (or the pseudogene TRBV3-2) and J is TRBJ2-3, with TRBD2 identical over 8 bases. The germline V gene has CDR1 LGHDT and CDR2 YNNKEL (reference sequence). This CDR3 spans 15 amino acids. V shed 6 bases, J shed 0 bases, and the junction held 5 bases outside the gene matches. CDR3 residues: CASRSSGRSTDTQYF. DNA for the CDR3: TGTGCCAGCAGGTCTAGCGGGCGTAGCACAGATACGCAGTATTTT.

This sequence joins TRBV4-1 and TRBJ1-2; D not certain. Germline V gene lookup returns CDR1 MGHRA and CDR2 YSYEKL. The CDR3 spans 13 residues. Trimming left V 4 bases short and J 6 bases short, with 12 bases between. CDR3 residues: CASSPGGRDGYTF. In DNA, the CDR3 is TGCGCCAGCAGCCCGGGAGGGAGGGATGGCTACACCTTC.

Here the CDR3 DNA reads TGTGCCACCAGATCCGAGGGGTCCTACAATGAGCAGTTCTTC. Its protein product is CATRSEGSYNEQFF. The rearrangement joins TRBV6-5 to TRBJ2-1; D tentatively fits TRBD1 or TRBD2 (5 bases each). Germline loops: CDR1 MNHEY, CDR2 SVGAGI. With 10 bases removed from V and 1 base from J, the gap between germline ends came to 14 bases. The CDR3 runs 14 residues.

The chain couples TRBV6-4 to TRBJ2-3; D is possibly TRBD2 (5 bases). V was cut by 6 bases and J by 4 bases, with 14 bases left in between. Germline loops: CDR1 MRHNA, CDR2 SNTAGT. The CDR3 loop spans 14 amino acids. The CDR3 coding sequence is TGTGCCAGCAGCGGTGGTGAGGGTGCAGATACGCAGTATTTT. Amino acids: CASSGGEGADTQYF.

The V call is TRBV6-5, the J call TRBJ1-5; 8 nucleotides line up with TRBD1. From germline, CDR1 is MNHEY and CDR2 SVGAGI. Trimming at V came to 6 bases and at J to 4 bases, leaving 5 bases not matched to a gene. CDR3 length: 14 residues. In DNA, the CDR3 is TGTGCCAGCAGCCTAAGGACAGGGAATCAGCCCCAGCATTTT. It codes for CASSLRTGNQPQHF.

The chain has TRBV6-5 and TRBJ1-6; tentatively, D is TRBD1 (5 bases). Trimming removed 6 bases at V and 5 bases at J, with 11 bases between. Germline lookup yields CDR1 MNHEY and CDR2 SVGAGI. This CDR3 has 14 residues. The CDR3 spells CASSTDRNNSPLHF. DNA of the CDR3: TGTGCCAGCAGCACCGACAGAAATAATTCACCCCTCCACTTT.

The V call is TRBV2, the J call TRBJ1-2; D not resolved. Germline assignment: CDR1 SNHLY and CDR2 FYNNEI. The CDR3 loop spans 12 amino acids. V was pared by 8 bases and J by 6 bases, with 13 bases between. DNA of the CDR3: TGTGCCAGCGGTTTAAGGGCAGATGGCTACACCTTC. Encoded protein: CASGLRADGYTF.

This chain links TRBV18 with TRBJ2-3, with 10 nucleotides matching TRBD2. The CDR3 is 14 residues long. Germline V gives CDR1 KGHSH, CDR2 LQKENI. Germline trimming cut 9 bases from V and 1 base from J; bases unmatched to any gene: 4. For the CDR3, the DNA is TGTGCCAGTCATCTAGCGGGGGGCACAGATACGCAGTATTTT. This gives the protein CASHLAGGTDTQYF.

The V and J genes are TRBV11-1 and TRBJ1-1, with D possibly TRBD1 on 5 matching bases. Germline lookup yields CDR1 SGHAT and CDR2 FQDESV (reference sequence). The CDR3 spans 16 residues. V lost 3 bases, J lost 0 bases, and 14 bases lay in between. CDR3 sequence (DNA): TGTGCCAGCAGCTTTCAAGGGGTGCCGATGAACACTGAAGCTTTCTTT. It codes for CASSFQGVPMNTEAFF. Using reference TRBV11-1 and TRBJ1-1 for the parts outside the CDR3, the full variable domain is EAEVAQSPRYKITEKSQAVAFWCDPISGHATLYWYRQILGQGPELLVQFQDESVVDDSQLPKDRFSAERLKGVDSTLKIQPAELGDSAMYLCASSFQGVPMNTEAFFGQGTRLTVV.

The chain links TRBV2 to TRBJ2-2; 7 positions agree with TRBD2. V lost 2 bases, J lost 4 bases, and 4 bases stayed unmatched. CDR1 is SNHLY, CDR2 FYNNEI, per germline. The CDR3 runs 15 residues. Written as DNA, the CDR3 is TGTGCCAGCAGTGAATCCGCGGGAGTCACCGGGGAGCTGTTTTTT. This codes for CASSESAGVTGELFF.

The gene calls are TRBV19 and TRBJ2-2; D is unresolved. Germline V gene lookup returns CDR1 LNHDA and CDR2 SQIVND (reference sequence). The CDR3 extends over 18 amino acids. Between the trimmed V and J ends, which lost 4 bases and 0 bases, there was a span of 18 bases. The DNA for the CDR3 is TGTGCCAGTAGTAAAGGGTCGTCTGTGTACGCGAACACCGGGGAGCTGTTTTTT. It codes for CASSKGSSVYANTGELFF.

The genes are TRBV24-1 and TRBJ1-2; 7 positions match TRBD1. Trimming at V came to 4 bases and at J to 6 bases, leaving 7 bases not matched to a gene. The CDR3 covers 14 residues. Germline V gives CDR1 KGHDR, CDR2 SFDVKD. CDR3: CATSDPTGIDGYTF. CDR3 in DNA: TGTGCCACCAGTGACCCGACAGGGATAGATGGCTACACCTTC.

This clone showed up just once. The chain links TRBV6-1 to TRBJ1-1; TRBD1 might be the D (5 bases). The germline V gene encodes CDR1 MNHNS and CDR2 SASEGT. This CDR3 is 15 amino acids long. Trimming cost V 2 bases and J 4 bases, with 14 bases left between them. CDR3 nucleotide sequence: TGTGCCAGCAGTGAAATAGAGGGGATGGTCACTGAAGCTTTCTTT. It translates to CASSEIEGMVTEAFF.

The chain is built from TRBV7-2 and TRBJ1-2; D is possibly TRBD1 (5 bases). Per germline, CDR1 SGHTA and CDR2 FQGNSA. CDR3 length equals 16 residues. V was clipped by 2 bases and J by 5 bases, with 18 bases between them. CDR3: CASSLLGVGTNYGYTF. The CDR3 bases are TGTGCCAGCAGCTTATTGGGGGTGGGGACCAATTATGGCTACACCTTC.

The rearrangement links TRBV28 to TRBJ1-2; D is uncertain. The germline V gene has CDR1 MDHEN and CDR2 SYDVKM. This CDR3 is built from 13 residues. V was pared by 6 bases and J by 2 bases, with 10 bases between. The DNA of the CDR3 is TGTGCCAGCAGCGACCCTTTGAACTATGGCTACACCTTC. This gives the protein CASSDPLNYGYTF.

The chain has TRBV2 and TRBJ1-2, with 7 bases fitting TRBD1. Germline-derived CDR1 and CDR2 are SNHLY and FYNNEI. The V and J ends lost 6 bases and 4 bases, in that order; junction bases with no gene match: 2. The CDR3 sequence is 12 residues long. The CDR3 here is CASRDRFYGYTF. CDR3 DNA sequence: TGTGCCAGCAGGGACAGGTTCTATGGCTACACCTTC.

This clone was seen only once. This CDR3 is CASSMREAWMNTEAFF. CDR3 bases: TGTGCCAGTAGTATGAGGGAGGCGTGGATGAACACTGAAGCTTTCTTT. This rearrangement joins TRBV19 to TRBJ1-1; no clear D. This CDR3 is built from 16 residues. Germline V gene sequence: CDR1 LNHDA, CDR2 SQIVND (reference sequence). The V and J ends lost 3 bases and 0 bases respectively, with 14 bases between them.

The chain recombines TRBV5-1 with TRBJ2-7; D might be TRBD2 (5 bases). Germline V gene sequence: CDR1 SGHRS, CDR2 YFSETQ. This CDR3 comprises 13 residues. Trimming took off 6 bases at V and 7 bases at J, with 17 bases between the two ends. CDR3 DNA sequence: TGCGCCAGCACCCCCCCCGCTAGCAGGGAGCAGTACTTC. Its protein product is CASTPPASREQYF. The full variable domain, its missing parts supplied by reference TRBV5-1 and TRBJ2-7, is KAGVTQTPRYLIKTRGQQVTLSCSPISGHRSVSWYQQTPGQGLQFLFEYFSETQRNKGNFPGRFSGRQFSNSRSEMNVSTLELGDSALYLCASTPPASREQYFGPGTRLTVT.

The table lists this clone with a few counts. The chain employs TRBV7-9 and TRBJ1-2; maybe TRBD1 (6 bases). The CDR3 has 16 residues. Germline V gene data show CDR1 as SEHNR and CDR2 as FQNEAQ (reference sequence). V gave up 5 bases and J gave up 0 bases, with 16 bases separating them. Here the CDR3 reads CASSARTGLANYGYTF. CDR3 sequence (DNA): TGTGCCAGCAGCGCGCGAACAGGGTTAGCTAACTATGGCTACACCTTC.

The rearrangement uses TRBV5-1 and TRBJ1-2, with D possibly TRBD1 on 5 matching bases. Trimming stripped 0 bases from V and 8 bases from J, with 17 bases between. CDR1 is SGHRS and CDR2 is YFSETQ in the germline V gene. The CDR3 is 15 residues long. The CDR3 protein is CASSLVSGFVGGYTF. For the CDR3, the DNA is TGCGCCAGCAGCTTGGTATCAGGGTTTGTCGGGGGCTACACCTTC.

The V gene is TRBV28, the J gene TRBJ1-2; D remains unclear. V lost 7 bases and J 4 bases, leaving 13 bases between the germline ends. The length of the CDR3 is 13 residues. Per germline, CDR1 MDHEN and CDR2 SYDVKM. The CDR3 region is CASTKRESYGYTF. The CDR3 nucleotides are TGTGCCAGCACCAAACGGGAGTCCTATGGCTACACCTTC.

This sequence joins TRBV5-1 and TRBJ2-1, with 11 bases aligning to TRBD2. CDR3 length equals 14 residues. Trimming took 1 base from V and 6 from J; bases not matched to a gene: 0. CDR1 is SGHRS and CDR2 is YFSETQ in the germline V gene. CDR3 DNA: TGCGCCAGCAGCTTGACTAGCGGGAGCAATGAGCAGTTCTTC. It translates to CASSLTSGSNEQFF.